The 17 T cell receptor beta chains given below trace back to one sample, sequenced in a study of cytomegalovirus exposure and HLA in healthy donors. A multiplex PCR was run with 60 Vbeta primers and 13 Jbeta primers. Libraries were prepared by immunoSEQ multiplex PCR; TCRdb keeps only in-frame clonotypes and omits some of them. Altogether roughly 120,000 clones are present, under 80% being singletons, with the ten largest covering 11%. Sequenced: PBMCs. The receptors derive from a woman between 50 and 59 years old in good health and CMV-seropositive.

This clone occurred a few times. V and J are TRBV18 and TRBJ1-1, with 8 bases that match TRBD1. The ends lost 7 bases at V and 1 base at J; junction bases unmatched: 5. The CDR3 contains 14 residues. CDR1 and CDR2 (germline): KGHSH, LQKENI. The CDR3 nucleotides are TGTGCCAGCTTCAAGGACAGGGCGAACACTGAAGCTTTCTTT. Amino acid sequence: CASFKDRANTEAFF.

V is TRBV7-9 and J is TRBJ1-1; D is perhaps TRBD1 (6 bases). The CDR3 runs to 13 residues. The V gene lost 5 bases and the J gene lost 10 bases, with 17 bases spanning the gap. Germline-derived CDR1 and CDR2 are SEHNR and FQNEAQ (reference sequence). The chain's CDR3 is CASSPSGGSRAFF. The CDR3 DNA sequence: TGTGCCAGCAGCCCGTCGGGGGGCAGTCGAGCTTTCTTT.

The chain has TRBV5-1 and TRBJ1-3, with D maybe TRBD1 (5 bases). Germline V lookup: CDR1 SGHRS, CDR2 YFSETQ. V lost 5 bases, J lost 0 bases, and 27 bases lay in between. This CDR3 is built from 20 residues. The CDR3, as DNA: TGCGCCAGCAGTGTTTTGGAGTCCGGGTTACAGGATCCCTCTGGAAACACCATATATTTT. Encoded protein: CASSVLESGLQDPSGNTIYF.

The table lists this clone with a few counts. The chain employs TRBV5-1 and TRBJ1-2; the match to TRBD1 covers 7 bases. The V gene end was trimmed by 3 bases and the J gene end by 4 bases; junction bases not matched to a gene: 9. There are 15 residues in the CDR3. The V gene's germline CDR1 is SGHRS and CDR2 YFSETQ. For the CDR3, the DNA is TGCGCCAGCAGCTCACCGGGACAGTTGAGCTATGGCTACACCTTC. Encoded protein: CASSSPGQLSYGYTF.

In its sample, this clone was seen a few times. J is TRBJ2-7 and V is TRBV30, with 8 bases that match TRBD1. Germline-derived CDR1 and CDR2 are GTSNPN and SVGIG (reference sequence). The CDR3 is 13 amino acids. After removal of 5 bases from V and 6 bases from J, the junction contained 9 bases not matched to a gene. The CDR3 spells CAWHPAGGSEQYF. CDR3 bases: TGTGCCTGGCACCCCGCAGGGGGCAGCGAGCAGTACTTC.

On this clone itself: At one end the junction does not follow the germline gene, possibly because of a read error. The chain links TRBV7-9 to TRBJ1-1; no definite D call. Germline V gene sequence: CDR1 SEHNR, CDR2 FQNEAQ (reference sequence). The CDR3 extends over 13 amino acids. The CDR3 here is CSSSFIGGTEAFF. In DNA, the CDR3 is TGTTCCAGCAGCTTCATCGGAGGCACTGAAGCTTTCTTT. Full variable domain (remainder filled in from reference TRBV7-9 and TRBJ1-1): DTGVSQNPRHKITKRGQNVTFRCDPISEHNRLYWYRQTLGQGPEFLTYFQNEAQLEKSRLLSDRFSAERPKGSFSTLEIQRTEQGDSAMYLCSSSFIGGTEAFFGQGTRLTVV.

This chain links TRBV7-8 with TRBJ1-1; weak D call: TRBD1 (6 bases). CDR1 SGHVS and CDR2 FQNEAQ come from the germline V gene. The CDR3 loop spans 15 amino acids. Trimming removed 5 bases at V and 0 bases at J, with 13 bases between. The DNA for the CDR3 is TGTGCCAGCAGCCAGACAACAGGGCTGAACACTGAAGCTTTCTTT. Protein product: CASSQTTGLNTEAFF.

This CDR3 reads CASSYSGTYGYTF. As DNA, the CDR3 is TGTGCCAGCAGTTACTCGGGCACCTATGGCTACACCTTC. The chain joins TRBV6-5 to TRBJ1-2; D is ambiguous. The V and J ends lost 0 bases and 4 bases respectively, with 6 bases between them. The germline gives CDR1 MNHEY, CDR2 SVGAGI. This CDR3 has 13 amino acids.

J is TRBJ2-7 and V is TRBV2; D may be TRBD1 (5 bases). Per the germline V gene, CDR1 is SNHLY and CDR2 is FYNNEI. V lost 6 bases, J lost 2 bases, and 14 bases lay in between. The CDR3 sequence is 14 residues long. CDR3 sequence (DNA): TGTGCCAGCAGGACCGACAGTAACACCTACGAGCAGTACTTC. Translation: CASRTDSNTYEQYF.

The chain uses TRBV19 and TRBJ1-5; D may be TRBD1 (6 bases). Germline CDR1 is LNHDA and CDR2 is SQIVND (reference sequence). Trimming shortened V by 6 bases and J by 2 bases, and 11 bases separated the two germline ends. CDR3 size: 14 residues. The CDR3 region is CASRETGGNQPQHF. CDR3 in DNA: TGTGCCAGTAGAGAGACAGGAGGCAATCAGCCCCAGCATTTT.

A few counts support this clone. The CDR3 nucleotides read TGCGCCAGCAGCCAAGCTTTGATCAGGGGTATCAATCAGCCCCAGCATTTT. It specifies CASSQALIRGINQPQHF. The chain recombines TRBV4-1 with TRBJ1-5; the D gene is possibly TRBD1 (6 bases). Germline V gene lookup returns CDR1 MGHRA and CDR2 YSYEKL. The CDR3 sequence is 17 residues long. Trimming left V 1 base short and J 3 bases short, with 16 bases between.

The gene calls are TRBV19 and TRBJ2-1, with TRBD1 matching 11 bases. The CDR3 length is 15 residues. The germline CDR1 and CDR2 sequences are LNHDA and SQIVND (reference sequence). V was pared by 5 bases and J by 3 bases, with 3 bases of the junction left unmatched. CDR3 in amino acids: CASSGTGGYYNEQFF. Written as DNA, the CDR3 is TGTGCCAGTAGTGGGACAGGGGGTTACTACAATGAGCAGTTCTTC. Drawing the rest from reference TRBV19 and TRBJ2-1, the complete variable domain is DGGITQSPKYLFRKEGQNVTLSCEQNLNHDAMYWYRQDPGQGLRLIYYSQIVNDFQKGDIAEGYSVSREKKESFPLTVTSAQKNPTAFYLCASSGTGGYYNEQFFGPGTRLTVL.

Here the CDR3 reads CASSLGQAYTEAFF. The CDR3 DNA reads TGTGCCAGCAGCCTGGGACAGGCTTACACTGAAGCTTTCTTT. This chain joins TRBV14 and TRBJ1-1, with 8 bases aligning to TRBD1. The germline CDR1 and CDR2 sequences are SGHDN and FVKESK. The CDR3 contains 14 residues. With 4 bases clipped from V and 3 bases from J, the junction kept 4 bases outside the gene matches.

This clone was observed a few times. The chain employs TRBV4-1 and TRBJ1-1, with a weak D call TRBD1 (6 bases). This CDR3 is 14 amino acids long. V lost 4 bases and J 1 base, leaving 10 bases between the germline ends. The germline V gene encodes CDR1 MGHRA and CDR2 YSYEKL. The CDR3 loop is CASSLQGKNTEAFF. The CDR3 DNA reads TGCGCCAGCAGCCTACAGGGAAAGAACACTGAAGCTTTCTTT.

This clone was detected only a few times. V and J are TRBV11-2 and TRBJ2-1, with D possibly TRBD2 on 5 matching bases. CDR3 length equals 15 residues. Germline V CDR1 and CDR2: SGHAT, FQNNGV. V lost 0 bases, J lost 6 bases, and 12 bases lay in between. In DNA, the CDR3 is TGTGCCAGCAGCTTAGATCCGGGATCCCCCAATGAGCAGTTCTTC. Translated, it gives CASSLDPGSPNEQFF.

The rearrangement joins TRBV6-1 to TRBJ2-6, with unresolved D. The CDR3 runs to 12 residues. The germline gives CDR1 MNHNS, CDR2 SASEGT. V gave up 10 bases and J gave up 1 base, with 5 bases separating them. The CDR3 DNA sequence: TGTGCCATTACTTCTGGGGCCAACGTCCTGACTTTC. Protein: CAITSGANVLTF.

This clone has only a few counts. This rearrangement joins TRBV30 to TRBJ1-3; D is unclear. The V end lost 0 bases, the J end lost 0 bases, and 12 bases lay between the germline ends. Germline V lookup: CDR1 GTSNPN, CDR2 SVGIG (reference sequence). The CDR3 extends over 16 amino acids. CDR3 nucleotides: TGTGCCTGGAGTGTACTAAGGCCCAGCTCTGGAAACACCATATATTTT. The encoded protein is CAWSVLRPSSGNTIYF.